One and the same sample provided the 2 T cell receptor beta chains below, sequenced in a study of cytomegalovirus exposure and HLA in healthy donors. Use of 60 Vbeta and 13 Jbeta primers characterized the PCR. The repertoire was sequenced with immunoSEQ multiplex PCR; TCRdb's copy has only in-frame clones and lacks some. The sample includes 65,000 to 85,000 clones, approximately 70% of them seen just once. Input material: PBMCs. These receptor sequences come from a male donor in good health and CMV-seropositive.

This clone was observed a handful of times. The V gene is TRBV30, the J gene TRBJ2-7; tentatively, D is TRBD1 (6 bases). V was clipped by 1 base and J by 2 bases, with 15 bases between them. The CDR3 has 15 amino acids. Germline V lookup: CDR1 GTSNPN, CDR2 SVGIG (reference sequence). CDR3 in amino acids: CAWSARDTGPYEQYF. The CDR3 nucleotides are TGTGCCTGGAGTGCCCGGGACACCGGCCCCTACGAGCAGTACTTC.

CDR3 region: CASSLAGQATNEKLFF. The DNA of the CDR3 is TGTGCCAGCAGCTTGGCAGGACAGGCAACTAATGAAAAACTGTTTTTT. The V gene is TRBV11-2, the J gene TRBJ1-4; 7 bases map to TRBD1. V lost 3 bases, J lost 0 bases, and 4 bases stayed unmatched. The CDR3 contains 16 residues. Germline V gene sequence: CDR1 SGHAT, CDR2 FQNNGV. Complete variable domain (other parts from reference TRBV11-2 and TRBJ1-4): EAGVAQSPRYKIIEKRQSVAFWCNPISGHATLYWYQQILGQGPKLLIQFQNNGVVDDSQLPKDRFSAERLKGVDSTLKIQPAKLEDSAVYLCASSLAGQATNEKLFFGSGTQLSVL.